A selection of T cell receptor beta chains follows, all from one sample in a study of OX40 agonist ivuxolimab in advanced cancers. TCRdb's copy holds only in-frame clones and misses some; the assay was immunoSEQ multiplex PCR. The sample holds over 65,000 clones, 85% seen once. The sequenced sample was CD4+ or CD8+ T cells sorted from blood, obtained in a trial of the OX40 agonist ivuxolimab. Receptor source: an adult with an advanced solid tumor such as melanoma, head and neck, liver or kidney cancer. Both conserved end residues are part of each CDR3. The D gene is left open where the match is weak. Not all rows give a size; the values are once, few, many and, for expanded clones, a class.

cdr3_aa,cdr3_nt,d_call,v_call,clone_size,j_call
CASSTITQGEAFF,TGTGCCAGCAGCACCATTACCCAGGGTGAAGCTTTCTTT,-,TRBV11-2,-,TRBJ1-1
CASSFSVYQETQYF,TGTGCCAGCAGCTTCTCCGTGTACCAAGAGACCCAGTACTTC,-,TRBV5-6,-,TRBJ2-5
CASSPGQGGGDTQYF,TGTGCCAGCAGCCCGGGACAGGGAGGAGGAGATACGCAGTATTTT,TRBD1,TRBV5-8,-,TRBJ2-3
CASIPTGLYYGYTF,TGTGCCAGTATTCCGACAGGCCTCTACTATGGCTACACCTTC,-,TRBV19,-,TRBJ1-2
CAWDWSETQYF,TGTGCCTGGGACTGGTCGGAGACCCAGTACTTC,-,TRBV30,-,TRBJ2-5
CASVPGGTYGYTF,TGTGCCAGCGTCCCCGGGGGAACCTATGGCTACACCTTC,-,TRBV19,-,TRBJ1-2
CASSIRAVANTGELFF,TGTGCCAGTAGTATTAGGGCTGTCGCGAACACCGGGGAGCTGTTTTTT,-,TRBV19,-,TRBJ2-2
CASSTGTGIGNTIYF,TGCGCCAGCAGCACCGGGACAGGGATCGGAAACACCATATATTTT,TRBD1,TRBV5-1,-,TRBJ1-3
CASTRRGGDQPQHF,TGTGCCAGTACCAGGAGGGGGGGGGATCAGCCCCAGCATTTT,-,TRBV19,-,TRBJ1-5
CASSQGAGGANVLTF,TGTGCCAGCAGCCAGGGGGCGGGTGGGGCCAACGTCCTGACTTTC,TRBD1,TRBV11-2,-,TRBJ2-6
CASRRPGHWEGETQYF,TGTGCCAGCAGGCGCCCCGGGCATTGGGAAGGAGAGACCCAGTACTTC,-,TRBV5-8,-,TRBJ2-5
CASSRLGSGGLGNTIYF,TGTGCCAGCAGCCGACTCGGATCTGGGGGTCTTGGAAACACCATATATTTT,-,TRBV7-2,-,TRBJ1-3
CASSKGQGLEAFF,TGCGCCAGCAGCAAGGGACAGGGCCTTGAAGCTTTCTTT,TRBD1,TRBV5-1,-,TRBJ1-1
CASSYSGRGTTDTQYF,TGTGCCAGCAGTTACTCTGGCAGGGGGACCACAGATACGCAGTATTTT,TRBD1,TRBV6-5,once,TRBJ2-3
CASSLSTVGEQYF,TGTGCCAGCAGCCTATCGACAGTGGGCGAGCAGTACTTC,-,TRBV7-2,few,TRBJ2-7
CASSPPDGLNEQFF,TGTGCCAGCTCACCACCGGACGGCTTAAATGAGCAGTTCTTC,-,TRBV18,-,TRBJ2-1
CASSLCSGQGFNGYTF,TGTGCCAGCAGCTTATGTTCTGGACAGGGTTTCAATGGCTACACCTTC,TRBD1,TRBV11-3,-,TRBJ1-2
CASSYKTGNYEQYF,TGTGCCAGCAGCTACAAGACAGGGAACTACGAGCAGTACTTC,TRBD1,TRBV11-3,-,TRBJ2-7
CASILLGVSETQYF,TGTGCCAGCATCCTCCTGGGGGTTTCGGAGACCCAGTACTTC,-,TRBV28,-,TRBJ2-5
CASSWTGIGELFF,TGTGCCAGCAGCTGGACAGGGATCGGGGAGCTGTTTTTT,TRBD1,TRBV7-3,-,TRBJ2-2
CASSSDRTSGRGEQFF,TGCGCCAGCAGCTCAGACCGGACTAGCGGGAGGGGTGAGCAGTTCTTC,TRBD2,TRBV5-1,-,TRBJ2-1
CASSLHGDTEAFF,TGTGCCAGCTCCCTCCACGGGGATACTGAAGCTTTCTTT,-,TRBV18,-,TRBJ1-1
CASSVGKRIFEKLFF,TGTGCCAGTAGTGTAGGAAAGAGGATCTTTGAAAAACTGTTTTTT,-,TRBV19,-,TRBJ1-4
CASSLGREAFF,TGTGCCAGCAGTTTAGGCCGGGAAGCTTTCTTT,-,TRBV28,-,TRBJ1-1
CASGRGSRETQYF,TGTGCCAGCGGGAGGGGCTCTCGGGAGACCCAGTACTTC,TRBD2,TRBV7-3,once,TRBJ2-5
CASSLRGKANDEQFF,TGCGCCAGCAGCTTGAGAGGGAAAGCGAACGATGAGCAGTTCTTC,-,TRBV5-1,once,TRBJ2-1
CASSLGTARRGGELFF,TGTGCCAGCAGCTTAGGAACAGCTCGGCGGGGCGGGGAGCTGTTTTTT,-,TRBV7-9,-,TRBJ2-2
CASSFSAAYNEQFF,TGTGCCAGCAGCTTCTCCGCGGCCTACAATGAGCAGTTCTTC,-,TRBV7-3,-,TRBJ2-1
CASSDRGGMEKLFF,TGTGCCAGCAGCGACCGAGGGGGAATGGAAAAACTGTTTTTT,-,TRBV7-3,-,TRBJ1-4
CASSLGTKETQYF,TGTGCCAGCAGTTTAGGGACGAAAGAGACCCAGTACTTC,-,TRBV6-5,-,TRBJ2-5
CASSASSSYEQYF,TGTGCCAGCAGCGCCTCTAGCTCCTACGAGCAGTACTTC,-,TRBV9,-,TRBJ2-7
CASSQSGGTNEKLFF,TGTGCCAGCAGCCAAAGTGGGGGGACTAATGAAAAACTGTTTTTT,-,TRBV7-6,-,TRBJ1-4
CASSLAGVLVRETQYF,TGTGCCAGCAGCTTAGCGGGAGTTCTAGTTCGCGAGACCCAGTACTTC,-,TRBV7-8,once,TRBJ2-5
CASTGTVAGNEQFF,TGTGCCAGCACCGGGACCGTCGCGGGCAATGAGCAGTTCTTC,-,TRBV28,-,TRBJ2-1
CASRSGQGTSGNTIYF,TGCGCCAGCAGGTCGGGACAGGGGACCTCTGGAAACACCATATATTTT,TRBD1,TRBV5-1,-,TRBJ1-3
CASSVALAGDNEQFF,TGTGCCAGCAGCGTAGCACTAGCGGGAGACAATGAGCAGTTCTTC,TRBD2,TRBV9,once,TRBJ2-1
CSARQIDFF,TGCAGTGCCAGACAGATCGATTTCTTT,-,TRBV20-1,-,TRBJ1-1
CASGYTEAFF,TGTGCCAGTGGCTACACTGAAGCTTTCTTT,-,TRBV19,-,TRBJ1-1
CASSLGANPEQYF,TGCGCCAGCAGTTTGGGGGCGAATCCCGAGCAGTACTTC,-,TRBV10-1,once,TRBJ2-7
CASSLDRDNEQFF,TGTGCCAGCAGCTTAGATCGAGACAATGAGCAGTTCTTC,-,TRBV11-2,-,TRBJ2-1
CASRRLAGGGDEQFF,TGCGCCAGCAGACGGCTAGCGGGGGGAGGGGATGAGCAGTTCTTC,TRBD2,TRBV4-1,-,TRBJ2-1
CASSPGELQYF,TGTGCCAGCAGCCCCGGGGAATTGCAGTACTTC,-,TRBV9,once,TRBJ2-5